The clone carrying this T cell receptor (beta chain) has just a few counts. Its target is unknown. This entry comes from a study of shared clonotypes between healthy human individuals. Regarding the study as a whole: The small donor group covered limited genetic and exposure diversity.

Libraries were prepared by immunoSEQ multiplex PCR; TCRdb keeps only in-frame clonotypes and omits some of them. The repertoire holds a few million clones, about 92% seen once, with 0.14% in the top ten. CDR1 and CDR2 from the germline V gene are SGHNT and YYREEE (reference sequence). V lost 0 bases, J lost 6 bases, and 2 bases stayed unmatched. There are 15 residues in the CDR3. This receptor was identified in a man between 18 and 35 years old in good health. This sequence joins TRBV5-4 and TRBJ2-1; 11 nucleotides match TRBD1. Sequencing was performed on naive CD4+ T cells sorted from blood. As for subset: CD45RA+ positively selected. The CDR3 protein is CASSLVGTGGNEQFF. The DNA for the CDR3 is TGTGCCAGCAGCTTGGTTGGGACAGGGGGCAATGAGCAGTTCTTC.